This TCR beta chain was profiled in a study of T cells after yellow fever vaccination. Study context: Fractions with few cells were prepared using SMART-Seq v4 Ultra Low Input. Study results and caveats: Subsequent to the booster, the majority of primary-vaccination clones reappeared (96% CD4, about 90% CD8). Abundant bulk-population clonotypes could contaminate the FACS-sorted repertoires. Overlap between CD4 and CD8 compartments was detected for a small share of clonotypes.

TCRdb re-analysed the 5' RACE reads in MiXCR, keeping a single row per CDR3 protein. This table holds fewer than 90,000 distinct CDR3 sequences, more than 5.5% found once. CDR1 and CDR2 from the germline V gene are DFQATT and SNEGSKA (reference sequence). V was clipped by 2 bases and J by 4 bases; unmatched bases: 2. The length of the CDR3 is 14 residues. On this clonotype: Antigen: not known. A single base separates this from a much larger clone, so it may be a read error.

This chain uses TRBV20-1 with TRBJ2-5; 12 positions match TRBD2. The sample in question was CD8+ T cells sorted from PBMCs, obtained 4 to 6 days after the first yellow fever vaccination. The clonotype comes from a man between 18 and 29 years old who received the YFV17D yellow fever vaccine. For the CDR3, the DNA is TGCAGTGCTAGACTAGCGGGGGGGCGAGAGACCCAGTACTTC. Its translation is CSARLAGGRETQYF.